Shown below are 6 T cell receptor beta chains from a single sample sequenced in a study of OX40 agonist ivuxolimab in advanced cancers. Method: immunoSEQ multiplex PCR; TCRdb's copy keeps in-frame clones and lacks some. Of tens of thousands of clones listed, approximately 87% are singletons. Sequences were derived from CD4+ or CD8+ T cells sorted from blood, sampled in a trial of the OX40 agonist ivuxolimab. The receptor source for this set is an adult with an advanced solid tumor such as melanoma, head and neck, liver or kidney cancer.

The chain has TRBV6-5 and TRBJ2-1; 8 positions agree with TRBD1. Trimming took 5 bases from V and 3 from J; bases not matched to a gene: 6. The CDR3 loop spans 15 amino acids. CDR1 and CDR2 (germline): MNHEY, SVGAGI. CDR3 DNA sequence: TGTGCCAGCAGTCTTGGGACAGGTTACTACAATGAGCAGTTCTTC. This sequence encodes CASSLGTGYYNEQFF.

CDR3 in amino acids: CASSDDRNTEAFF. The CDR3 DNA is TGTGCCAGCAGTGATGATAGGAACACTGAAGCTTTCTTT. The rearrangement uses TRBV2 and TRBJ1-1; D not certain. The CDR3 has 13 amino acids. Germline-derived CDR1 and CDR2 are SNHLY and FYNNEI. The V end was cut by 3 bases, the J end by 1 base, with 6 bases between.

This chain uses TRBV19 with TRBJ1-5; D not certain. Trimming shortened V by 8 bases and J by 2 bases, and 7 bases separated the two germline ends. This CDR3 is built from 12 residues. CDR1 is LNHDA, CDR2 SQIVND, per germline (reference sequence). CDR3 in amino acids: CASVRGNQPQHF. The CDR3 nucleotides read TGTGCCAGTGTTCGGGGCAATCAGCCCCAGCATTTT.

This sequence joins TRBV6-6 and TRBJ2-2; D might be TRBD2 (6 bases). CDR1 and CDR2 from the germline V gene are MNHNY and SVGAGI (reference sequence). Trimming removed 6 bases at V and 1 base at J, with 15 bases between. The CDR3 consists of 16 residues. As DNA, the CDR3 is TGTGCCAGCAGGGATTATAGCGGATTGAACACCGGGGAGCTGTTTTTT. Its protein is CASRDYSGLNTGELFF.

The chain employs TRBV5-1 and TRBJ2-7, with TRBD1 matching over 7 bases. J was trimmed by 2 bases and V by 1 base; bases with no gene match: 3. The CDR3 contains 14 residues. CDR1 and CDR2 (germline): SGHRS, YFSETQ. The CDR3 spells CASSLTGETYEQYF. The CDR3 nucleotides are TGCGCCAGCAGCTTGACAGGGGAGACCTACGAGCAGTACTTC. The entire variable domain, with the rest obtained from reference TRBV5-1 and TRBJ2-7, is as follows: KAGVTQTPRYLIKTRGQQVTLSCSPISGHRSVSWYQQTPGQGLQFLFEYFSETQRNKGNFPGRFSGRQFSNSRSEMNVSTLELGDSALYLCASSLTGETYEQYFGPGTRLTVT.

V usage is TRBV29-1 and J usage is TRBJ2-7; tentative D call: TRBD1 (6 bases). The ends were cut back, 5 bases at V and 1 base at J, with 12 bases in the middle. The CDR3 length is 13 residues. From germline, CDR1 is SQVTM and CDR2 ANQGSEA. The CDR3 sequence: CSVSGEGSYEQYF. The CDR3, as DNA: TGCAGCGTTTCAGGGGAAGGATCCTACGAGCAGTACTTC.